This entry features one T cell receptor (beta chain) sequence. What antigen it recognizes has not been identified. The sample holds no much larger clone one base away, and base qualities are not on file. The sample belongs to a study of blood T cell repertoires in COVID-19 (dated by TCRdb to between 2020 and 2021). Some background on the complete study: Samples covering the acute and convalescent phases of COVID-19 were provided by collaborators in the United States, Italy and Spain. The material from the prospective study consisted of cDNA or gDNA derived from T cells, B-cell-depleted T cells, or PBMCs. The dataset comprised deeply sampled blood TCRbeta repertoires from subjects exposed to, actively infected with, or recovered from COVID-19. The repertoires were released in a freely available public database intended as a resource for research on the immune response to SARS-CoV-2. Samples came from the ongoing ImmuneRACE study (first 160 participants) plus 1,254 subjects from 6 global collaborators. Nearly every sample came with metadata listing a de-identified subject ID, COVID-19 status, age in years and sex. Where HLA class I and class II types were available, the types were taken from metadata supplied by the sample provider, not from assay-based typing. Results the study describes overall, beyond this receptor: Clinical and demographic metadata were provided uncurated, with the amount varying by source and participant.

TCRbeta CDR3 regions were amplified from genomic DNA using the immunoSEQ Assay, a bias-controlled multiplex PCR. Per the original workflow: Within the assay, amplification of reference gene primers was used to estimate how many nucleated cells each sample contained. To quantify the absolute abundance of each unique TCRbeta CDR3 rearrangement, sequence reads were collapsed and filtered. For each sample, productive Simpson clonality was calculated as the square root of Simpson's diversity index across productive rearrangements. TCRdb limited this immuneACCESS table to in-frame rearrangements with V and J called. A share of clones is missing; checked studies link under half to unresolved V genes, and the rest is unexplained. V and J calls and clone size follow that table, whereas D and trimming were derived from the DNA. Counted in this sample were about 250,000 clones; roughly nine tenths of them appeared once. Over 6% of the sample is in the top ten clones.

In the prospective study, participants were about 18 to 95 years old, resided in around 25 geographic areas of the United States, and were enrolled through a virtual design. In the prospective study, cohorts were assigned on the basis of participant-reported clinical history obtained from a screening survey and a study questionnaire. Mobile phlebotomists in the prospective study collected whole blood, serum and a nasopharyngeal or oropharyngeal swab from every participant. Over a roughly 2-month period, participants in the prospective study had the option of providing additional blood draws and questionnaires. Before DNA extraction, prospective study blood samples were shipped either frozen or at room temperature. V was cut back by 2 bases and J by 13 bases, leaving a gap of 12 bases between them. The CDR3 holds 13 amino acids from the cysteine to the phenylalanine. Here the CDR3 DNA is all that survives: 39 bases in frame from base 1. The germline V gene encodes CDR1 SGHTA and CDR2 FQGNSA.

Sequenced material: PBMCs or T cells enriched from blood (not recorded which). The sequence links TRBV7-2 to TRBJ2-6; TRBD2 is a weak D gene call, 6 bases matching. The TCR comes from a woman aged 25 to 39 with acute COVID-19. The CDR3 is CASSLSDRGVLTF. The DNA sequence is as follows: TGTGCCAGCAGCTTATCCGATCGGGGGGTCCTGACTTTC.